Sequencing of this T cell receptor beta chain was carried out in a study of T cell repertoires in cytomegalovirus infection. Study information: An indication of both CMV infection and matching HLA type came from public TCR beta signatures.

TCRdb ran MiXCR on the reads and lists one entry per CDR3 protein. The sample comprises just under 550,000 distinct CDR3 sequences, about 25% of which are singletons, and 13% rests with the top ten. Per germline, CDR1 MGHRA and CDR2 YSYEKL. The CDR3 has 16 residues. The J segment lost 3 bases and the V segment lost 2 bases, leaving 7 bases of the junction unmatched. Remarks on this clonotype: Its antigen is as yet unknown.

Study-level findings and limits: HLA-C-restricted CMV clonotypes gave the most frequent clonotype in two of eight donors. Pooled public TCR beta family frequency picked out CMV carriers with the relevant HLA.

V usage is TRBV4-1 and J usage is TRBJ2-7; 10 bases agree with TRBD1. The sequenced sample consisted of PBMCs. This receptor was taken from a human donor in good health (CMV status not recorded). Some clones in this sample may be carry-over from other donors' samples. Written as DNA, the CDR3 is TGCGCCAGCAGCCAAATGACAGGGGGCTACTACTACGAGCAGTACTTC. Protein sequence: CASSQMTGGYYYEQYF.